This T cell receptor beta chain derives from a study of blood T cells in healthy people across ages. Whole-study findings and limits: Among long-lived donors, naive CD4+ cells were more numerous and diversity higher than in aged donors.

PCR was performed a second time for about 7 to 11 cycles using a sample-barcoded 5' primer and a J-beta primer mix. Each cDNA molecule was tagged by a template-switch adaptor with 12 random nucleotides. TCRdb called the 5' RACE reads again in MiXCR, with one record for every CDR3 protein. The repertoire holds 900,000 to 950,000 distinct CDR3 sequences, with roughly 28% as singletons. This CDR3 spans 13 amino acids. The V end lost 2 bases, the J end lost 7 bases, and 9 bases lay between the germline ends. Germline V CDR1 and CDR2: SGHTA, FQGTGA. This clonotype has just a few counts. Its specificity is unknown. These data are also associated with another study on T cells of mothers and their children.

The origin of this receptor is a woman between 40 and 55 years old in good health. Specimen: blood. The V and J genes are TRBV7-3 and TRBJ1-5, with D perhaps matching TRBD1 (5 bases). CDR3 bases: TGTGCCAGCAGCTTATGGGCAGGGCAGCCCCAGCATTTT. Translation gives CASSLWAGQPQHF.